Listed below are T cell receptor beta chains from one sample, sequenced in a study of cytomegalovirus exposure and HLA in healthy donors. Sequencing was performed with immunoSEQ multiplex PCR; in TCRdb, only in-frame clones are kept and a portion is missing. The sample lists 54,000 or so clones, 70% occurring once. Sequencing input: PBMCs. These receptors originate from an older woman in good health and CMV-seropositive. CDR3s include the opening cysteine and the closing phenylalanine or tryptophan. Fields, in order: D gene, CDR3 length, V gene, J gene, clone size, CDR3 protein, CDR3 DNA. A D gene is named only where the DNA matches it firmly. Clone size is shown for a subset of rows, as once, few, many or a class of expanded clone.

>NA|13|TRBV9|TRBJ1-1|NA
CASSSGGNTEAFF
TGTGCCAGCAGCTCGGGTGGGAACACTGAAGCTTTCTTT
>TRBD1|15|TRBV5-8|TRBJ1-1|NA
CASSGTGTGEHMAFF
TGTGCCAGCAGCGGAACCGGGACAGGGGAACATATGGCTTTCTTT
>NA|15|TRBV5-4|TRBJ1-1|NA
CASSPDSELNTEAFF
TGTGCCAGCAGCCCAGATTCTGAACTGAACACTGAAGCTTTCTTT
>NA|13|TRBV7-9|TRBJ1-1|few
CASSLPRDTEAFF
TGTGCCAGCAGCTTACCCCGGGACACTGAAGCTTTCTTT
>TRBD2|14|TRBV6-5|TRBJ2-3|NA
CASSYGTSVNTQYF
TGTGCCAGCAGTTACGGGACTAGCGTGAATACGCAGTATTTT
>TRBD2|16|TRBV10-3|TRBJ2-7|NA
CAISESAGLASYEQYF
TGTGCCATCAGTGAGTCCGCGGGACTAGCCTCCTACGAGCAGTACTTC
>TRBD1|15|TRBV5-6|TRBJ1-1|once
CASSFDWTGNTEAFF
TGTGCCAGCAGCTTTGATTGGACAGGGAACACTGAAGCTTTCTTT
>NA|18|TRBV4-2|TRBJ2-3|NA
CASRLGLADFTSTDTQYF
TGTGCCAGCAGGCTTGGACTGGCGGATTTTACTAGCACAGATACGCAGTATTTT
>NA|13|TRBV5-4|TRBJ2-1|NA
CASSSQGYNEQFF
TGTGCCAGCAGTAGTCAGGGCTACAATGAGCAGTTCTTC
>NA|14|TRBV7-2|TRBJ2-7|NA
CASSSGTSTYEQYF
TGTGCCAGCAGCTCCGGGACATCCACCTACGAGCAGTACTTC
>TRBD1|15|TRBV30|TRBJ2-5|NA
CAWSGTGTGGQTQYF
TGTGCCTGGAGTGGGACCGGGACAGGTGGACAGACCCAGTACTTC
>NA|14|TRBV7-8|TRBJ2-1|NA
CASREDRTYNEQFF
TGTGCCAGCAGGGAAGACAGGACCTACAATGAGCAGTTCTTC
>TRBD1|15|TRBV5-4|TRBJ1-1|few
CASTPDRGRDTEAFF
TGTGCCAGCACCCCAGACAGGGGGCGCGACACTGAAGCTTTCTTT
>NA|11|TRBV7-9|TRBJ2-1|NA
CSSSSSLRQFF
TGTTCCAGCAGCTCGAGTCTAAGACAGTTCTTC
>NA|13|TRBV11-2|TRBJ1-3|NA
CASSMTGGNTIYF
TGTGCCAGCAGCATGACAGGTGGAAACACCATATATTTT
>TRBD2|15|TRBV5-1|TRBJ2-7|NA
CASSTIAGGSYEQYF
TGCGCCAGCAGCACCATAGCGGGGGGCTCCTACGAGCAGTACTTC
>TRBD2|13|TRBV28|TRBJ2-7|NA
CASSWGGTYEQYF
TGTGCCAGCAGTTGGGGGGGAACCTACGAGCAGTACTTC
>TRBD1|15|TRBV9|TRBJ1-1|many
CASSSGTAMNTEAFF
TGTGCCAGCAGCTCGGGGACAGCAATGAACACTGAAGCTTTCTTT
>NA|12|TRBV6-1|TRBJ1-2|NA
CASSETVGGYTF
TGTGCCAGCAGTGAAACGGTTGGTGGCTACACCTTC
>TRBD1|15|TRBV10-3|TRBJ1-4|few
CAISELTGDNEKLFF
TGTGCCATCAGTGAACTTACAGGGGATAATGAAAAACTGTTTTTT
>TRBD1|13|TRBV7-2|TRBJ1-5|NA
CASNPGGHQPQHF
TGTGCCAGCAACCCAGGGGGCCATCAGCCCCAGCATTTT
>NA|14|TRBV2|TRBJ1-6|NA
CASVRTDYNSPLHF
TGTGCCAGCGTCCGGACTGATTATAATTCACCCCTCCACTTT
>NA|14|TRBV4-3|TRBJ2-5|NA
CASSQAYREETQYF
TGCGCCAGCAGCCAAGCCTACAGGGAAGAGACCCAGTACTTC
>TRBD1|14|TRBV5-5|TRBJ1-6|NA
CASSVGQGGSPLHF
TGTGCCAGCAGCGTCGGACAGGGAGGTTCACCCCTCCACTTT
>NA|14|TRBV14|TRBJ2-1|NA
CASSQDSRGNEQFF
TGTGCCAGCAGCCAAGATAGCAGGGGCAATGAGCAGTTCTTC
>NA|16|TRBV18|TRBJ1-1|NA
CASSPFSRDMNTEAFF
TGTGCCAGCTCACCCTTTAGCCGGGACATGAACACTGAAGCTTTCTTT
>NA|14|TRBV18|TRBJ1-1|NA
CASSPGGGGEGAFF
TGTGCCAGCTCACCCGGGGGGGGCGGCGAAGGAGCTTTCTTT
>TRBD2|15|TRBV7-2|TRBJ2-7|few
CASSPWAGGIYEQYF
TGTGCCAGCAGCCCCTGGGCGGGGGGGATCTACGAGCAGTACTTC
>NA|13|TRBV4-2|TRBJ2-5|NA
CASSPRVGETQYF
TGTGCCAGCAGCCCTCGGGTTGGTGAGACCCAGTACTTC
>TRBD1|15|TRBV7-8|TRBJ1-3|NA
CASSLGQGIGNTIYF
TGTGCCAGCAGCTTGGGACAGGGAATCGGAAACACCATATATTTT
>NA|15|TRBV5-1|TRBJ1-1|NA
CASSQGRMVNTEAFF
TGCGCCAGCAGCCAAGGGAGAATGGTGAACACTGAAGCTTTCTTT
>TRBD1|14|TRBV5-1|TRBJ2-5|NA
CASSLAQGQETQYF
TGCGCCAGCAGCTTGGCACAGGGGCAAGAGACCCAGTACTTC
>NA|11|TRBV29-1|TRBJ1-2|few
CSVKQGSGYTF
TGCAGCGTCAAACAGGGTTCTGGCTACACCTTC
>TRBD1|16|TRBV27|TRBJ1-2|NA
CASSFIPGQGIYGYTF
TGTGCCAGCAGCTTTATCCCGGGACAGGGCATCTATGGCTACACCTTC
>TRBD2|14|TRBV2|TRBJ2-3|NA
CASNLAGDTDTQYF
TGTGCCAGCAATCTAGCGGGCGACACAGATACGCAGTATTTT
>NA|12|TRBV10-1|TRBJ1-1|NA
CASSPGVSHAFF
TGCGCCAGCAGTCCAGGGGTGTCGCATGCTTTCTTT
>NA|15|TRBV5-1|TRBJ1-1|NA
CASGDTKQGNTEAFF
TGCGCCAGCGGAGATACAAAACAGGGGAACACTGAAGCTTTCTTT
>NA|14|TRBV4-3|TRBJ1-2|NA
CASSQDVRSYGYTF
TGCGCCAGCAGCCAAGATGTCAGGTCCTATGGCTACACCTTC
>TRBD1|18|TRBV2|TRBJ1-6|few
CASIPGGGQGAYNSPLHF
TGTGCCAGCATTCCCGGGGGGGGACAGGGCGCCTATAATTCACCCCTCCACTTT
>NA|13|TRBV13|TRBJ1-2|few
CASSLEGQYGYTF
TGTGCCAGCAGCTTGGAAGGACAGTATGGCTACACCTTC
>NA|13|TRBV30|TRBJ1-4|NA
CAWSVQFNEKLFF
TGTGCCTGGAGTGTACAGTTTAATGAAAAACTGTTTTTT
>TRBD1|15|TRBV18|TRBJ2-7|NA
CASSSGTGLSYEQYF
TGTGCCAGCTCCTCCGGGACAGGTCTTTCCTACGAGCAGTACTTC
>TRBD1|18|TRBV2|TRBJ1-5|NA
CASSESSGTGLSNQPQHF
TGTGCCAGCAGTGAATCAAGTGGGACAGGGTTAAGCAATCAGCCCCAGCATTTT
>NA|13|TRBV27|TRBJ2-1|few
CASSLSSYNEQFF
TGTGCCAGCAGTTTATCCAGCTACAATGAGCAGTTCTTC
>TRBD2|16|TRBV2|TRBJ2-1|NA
CASVLGGGARDNEQFF
TGTGCCAGCGTTCTGGGCGGGGGGGCGAGGGACAATGAGCAGTTCTTC
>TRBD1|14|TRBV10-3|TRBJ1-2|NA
CAISGTGDSYGYTF
TGTGCCATCAGTGGGACAGGGGATTCCTATGGCTACACCTTC
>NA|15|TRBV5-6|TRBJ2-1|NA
CASSLLDTLNNEQFF
TGTGCCAGCAGCTTATTGGACACCCTTAACAATGAGCAGTTCTTC
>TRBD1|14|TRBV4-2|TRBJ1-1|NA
CASSVGQVNTEAFF
TGTGCCAGCAGCGTGGGACAGGTGAACACTGAAGCTTTCTTT
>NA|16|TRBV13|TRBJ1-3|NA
CASSFGQSRSGNTIYF
TGTGCCAGCAGCTTTGGACAGAGCCGCTCTGGAAACACCATATATTTT
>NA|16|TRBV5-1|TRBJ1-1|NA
CASSLRVSGEGTEAFF
TGCGCCAGCAGCCTGAGGGTGTCGGGGGAGGGCACTGAAGCTTTCTTT
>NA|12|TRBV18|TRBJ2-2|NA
CASSPRDKELFF
TGTGCCAGCTCACCACGGGACAAGGAGCTGTTTTTT
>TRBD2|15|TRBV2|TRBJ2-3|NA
CASSEWAGGSDTQYF
TGTGCCAGCAGTGAATGGGCGGGGGGATCAGATACGCAGTATTTT
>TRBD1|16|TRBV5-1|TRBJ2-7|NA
CASSLGQGVTSYEQYF
TGCGCCAGCAGCCTAGGACAGGGGGTTACCTCCTACGAGCAGTACTTC
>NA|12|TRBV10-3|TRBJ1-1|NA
CAIGGLGLEAFF
TGTGCCATCGGCGGACTGGGCCTTGAAGCTTTCTTT
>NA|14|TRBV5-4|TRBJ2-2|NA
CASSQGEVTGELFF
TGTGCCAGCAGCCAGGGGGAGGTCACCGGGGAGCTGTTTTTT